This note documents a single TCR beta chain sequence. Template switching introduced UMIs that contain a 6-nucleotide sample barcode. Each CDR3 protein gets one entry in TCRdb, which reprocessed the 5' RACE reads and gives no DNA. The repertoire shows some 200,000 distinct CDR3 sequences; the top ten hold 7.7%. The sample originates from a study of monozygotic twins with inflammatory bowel disease. Germline CDR1 reads SGHRS; CDR2 reads YFSETQ. The CDR3 is made up of 13 amino acids. The receptor was derived from a human donor with ulcerative colitis or Crohn's disease, or a healthy co-twin of an affected twin (not recorded which). Sequenced: blood. V gene TRBV5-1 combines with J gene TRBJ1-2. The chain's CDR3 is CASTATQNYGYTF.